This TCR beta chain is from a study of cytomegalovirus exposure and HLA in healthy donors. Study-level findings and limits: TCR beta sequences reportedly predicted most subjects' HLA-A and HLA-B alleles accurately.

The CDR3 spans 14 residues. The germline V gene encodes CDR1 SGHVS and CDR2 FQNEAQ. The V end lost 3 bases, the J end lost 6 bases, and 12 bases lay between the germline ends. PCR primers comprised 60 Vbeta and 13 Jbeta primers. Sequenced by immunoSEQ multiplex PCR; TCRdb stores in-frame clones only, minus some. The sample carries around 140,000 clones, roughly 79% recorded once. Details on this clone: Its specificity is unknown.

Sequencing used PBMCs. The rearrangement uses TRBV7-8 and TRBJ1-3; tentatively, D is TRBD1 (5 bases). The source is a man aged 25-45 years in good health and CMV-seropositive. The CDR3 region is CASSFAGRQNTIYF. In DNA, the CDR3 is TGTGCCAGCAGCTTTGCGGGACGGCAAAACACCATATATTTT.